What follows describes a single T cell receptor (beta chain). Its antigen is as yet unknown. Some clones are missing from TCRdb's copy, which holds only in-frame ones; the method was immunoSEQ multiplex PCR. Among fewer than 30,000 clones, approximately 80% were seen once, and the ten largest hold 10% to 13%. The data stem from a study of vaccination effects on CD4 cells after COVID-19. At the level of the study: Two-dose vaccination with either BNT162b2 or mRNA-1273 was given to the participants. General observations from the study: By a late point after vaccination, infection- and vaccine-induced clones had shrunk markedly through clonal contraction.

The CDR3 sequence is 15 residues long. Trimming left V 0 bases short and J 3 bases short, with 10 bases between. Germline loops: CDR1 SGHRS, CDR2 YFSETQ. The ViraFEST assay expanded antigen-specific CD4+ T cells with viral peptide pools before sequencing. The authors isolated CD4+ T cells after around nine days of culture. People in the vaccine group had not been infected with SARS-CoV-2 before, and their nucleocapsid antibodies were negative. The researchers cultured some 1.9 million PBMC per well with 9.5 to 10 IU/ml IL-2 and roughly 10 ug/ml peptides. IL-2 medium supplanted half the medium on days 3 and 7.

Material: CD4+ T cells from PBMCs cultured with HCoV-NL63 spike peptides, obtained before COVID-19 vaccination. The chain carries TRBV5-1 and TRBJ2-1; no definite D call. The receptor was derived from a human donor who received a COVID-19 vaccine. This CDR3 is CASSLESANYNEQFF. The CDR3 DNA reads TGCGCCAGCAGCTTGGAGTCAGCTAACTACAATGAGCAGTTCTTC.